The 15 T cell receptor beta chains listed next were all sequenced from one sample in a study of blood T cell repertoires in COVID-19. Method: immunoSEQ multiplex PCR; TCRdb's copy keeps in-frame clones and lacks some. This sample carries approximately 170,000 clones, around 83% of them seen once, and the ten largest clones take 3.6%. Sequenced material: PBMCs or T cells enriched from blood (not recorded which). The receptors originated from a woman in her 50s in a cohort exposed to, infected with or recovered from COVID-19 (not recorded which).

CDR3: CASSFLASKSYNEQFF. The CDR3 nucleotides are TGCGCCAGCAGCTTTCTTGCATCTAAAAGCTACAATGAGCAGTTCTTC. The chain links TRBV5-1 to TRBJ2-1; D is unclear. Trimming removed 2 bases from V and 3 bases from J, with 15 bases in between. Germline V gene data show CDR1 as SGHRS and CDR2 as YFSETQ. This CDR3 comprises 16 residues.

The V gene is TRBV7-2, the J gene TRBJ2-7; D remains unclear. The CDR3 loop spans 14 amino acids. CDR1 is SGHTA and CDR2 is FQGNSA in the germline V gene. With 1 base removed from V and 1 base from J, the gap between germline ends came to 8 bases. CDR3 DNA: TGTGCCAGCAGCTTAGTAGTCAGGTCCTACGAGCAGTACTTC. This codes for CASSLVVRSYEQYF.

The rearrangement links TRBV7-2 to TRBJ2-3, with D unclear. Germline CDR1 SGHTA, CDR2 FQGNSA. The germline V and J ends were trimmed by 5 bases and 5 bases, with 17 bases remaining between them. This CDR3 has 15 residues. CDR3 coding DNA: TGTGCCAGCAGCGTCCTTGAAGCGTTTGGAGATACGCAGTATTTT. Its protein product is CASSVLEAFGDTQYF.

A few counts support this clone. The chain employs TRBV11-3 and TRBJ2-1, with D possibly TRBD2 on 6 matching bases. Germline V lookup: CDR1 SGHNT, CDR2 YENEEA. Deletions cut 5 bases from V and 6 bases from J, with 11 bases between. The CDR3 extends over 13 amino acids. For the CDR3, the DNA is TGTGCCAGCAGCCCCTGGGGAGGCAATGAGCAGTTCTTC. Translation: CASSPWGGNEQFF.

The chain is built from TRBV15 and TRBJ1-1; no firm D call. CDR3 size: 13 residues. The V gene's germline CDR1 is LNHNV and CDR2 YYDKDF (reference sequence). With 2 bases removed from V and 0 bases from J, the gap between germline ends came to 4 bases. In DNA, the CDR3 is TGTGCCACCAGCAGACGAGTGAACACTGAAGCTTTCTTT. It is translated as CATSRRVNTEAFF.

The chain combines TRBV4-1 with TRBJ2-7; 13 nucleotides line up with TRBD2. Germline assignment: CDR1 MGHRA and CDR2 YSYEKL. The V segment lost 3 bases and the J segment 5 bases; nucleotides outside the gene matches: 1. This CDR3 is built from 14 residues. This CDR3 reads CASSQGLAGNEQYF. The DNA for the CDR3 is TGCGCCAGCAGCCAGGGACTAGCGGGAAACGAGCAGTACTTC.

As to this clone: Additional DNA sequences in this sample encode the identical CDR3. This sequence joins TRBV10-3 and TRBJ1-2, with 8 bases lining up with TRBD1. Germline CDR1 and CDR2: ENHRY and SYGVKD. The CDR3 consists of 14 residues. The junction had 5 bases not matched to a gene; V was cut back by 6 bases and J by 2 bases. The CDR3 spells CAIRGGQENYGYTF. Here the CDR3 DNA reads TGTGCCATCAGGGGGGGACAGGAAAACTATGGCTACACCTTC.

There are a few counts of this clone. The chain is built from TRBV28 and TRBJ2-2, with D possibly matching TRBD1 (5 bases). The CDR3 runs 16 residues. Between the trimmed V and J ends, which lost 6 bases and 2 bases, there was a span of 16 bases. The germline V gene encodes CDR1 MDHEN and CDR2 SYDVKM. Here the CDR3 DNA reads TGTGCCAGCAGCTCCCCAGGGCAGGTTAACACCGGGGAGCTGTTTTTT. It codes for CASSSPGQVNTGELFF.

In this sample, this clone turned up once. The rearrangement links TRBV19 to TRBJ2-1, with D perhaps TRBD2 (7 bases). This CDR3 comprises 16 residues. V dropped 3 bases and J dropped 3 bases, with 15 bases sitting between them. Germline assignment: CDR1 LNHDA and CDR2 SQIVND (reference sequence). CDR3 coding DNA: TGTGCCAGTAGTATGGGAGGACTAGGGGGCTACAATGAGCAGTTCTTC. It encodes CASSMGGLGGYNEQFF.

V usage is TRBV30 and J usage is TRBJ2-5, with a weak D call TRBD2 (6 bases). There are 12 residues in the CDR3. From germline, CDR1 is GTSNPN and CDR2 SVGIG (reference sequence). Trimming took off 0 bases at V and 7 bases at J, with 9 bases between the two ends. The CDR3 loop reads CAWSVLGGTQYF. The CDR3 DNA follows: TGTGCCTGGAGTGTACTGGGGGGGACCCAGTACTTC.

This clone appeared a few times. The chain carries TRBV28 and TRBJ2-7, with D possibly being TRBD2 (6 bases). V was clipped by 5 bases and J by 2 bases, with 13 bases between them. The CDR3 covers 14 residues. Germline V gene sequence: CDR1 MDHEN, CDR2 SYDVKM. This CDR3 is CASSRDGLTYEQYF. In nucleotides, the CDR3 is TGTGCCAGCAGTAGGGACGGACTAACCTACGAGCAGTACTTC.

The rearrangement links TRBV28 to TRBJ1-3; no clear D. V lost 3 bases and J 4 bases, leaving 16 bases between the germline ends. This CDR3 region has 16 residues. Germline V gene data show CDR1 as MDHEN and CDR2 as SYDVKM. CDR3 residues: CASSLIENLSGNTIYF. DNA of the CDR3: TGTGCCAGCAGTTTGATCGAGAATTTATCCGGAAACACCATATATTTT.

The CDR3 DNA follows: TGCGCCAGCAGCAACGGCCTGGGACAGGTAGCTTACGAGCAGTACTTC. As protein: CASSNGLGQVAYEQYF. The rearrangement joins TRBV5-1 to TRBJ2-7; 8 bases fit TRBD1. Losses at the gene ends were 4 bases for V and 4 bases for J; bases not matched to a gene: 13. The CDR3 covers 16 residues. The V gene's germline CDR1 is SGHRS and CDR2 YFSETQ.

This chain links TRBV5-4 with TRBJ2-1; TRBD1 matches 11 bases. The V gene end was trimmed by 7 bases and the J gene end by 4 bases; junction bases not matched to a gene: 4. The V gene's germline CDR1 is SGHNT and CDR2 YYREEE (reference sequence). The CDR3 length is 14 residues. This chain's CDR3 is CASGGQGGYNEQFF. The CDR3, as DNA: TGTGCCAGCGGGGGACAGGGGGGTTACAATGAGCAGTTCTTC. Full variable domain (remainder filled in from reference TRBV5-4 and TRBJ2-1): ETGVTQSPTHLIKTRGQQVTLRCSSQSGHNTVSWYQQALGQGPQFIFQYYREEENGRGNFPPRFSGLQFPNYSSELNVNALELDDSALYLCASGGQGGYNEQFFGPGTRLTVL.

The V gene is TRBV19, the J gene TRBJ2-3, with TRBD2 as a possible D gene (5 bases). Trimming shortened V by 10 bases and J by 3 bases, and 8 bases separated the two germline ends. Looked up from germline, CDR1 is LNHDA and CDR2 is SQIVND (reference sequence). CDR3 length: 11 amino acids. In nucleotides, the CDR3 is TGTGCCACCACTAGAACAGATACGCAGTATTTT. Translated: CATTRTDTQYF.